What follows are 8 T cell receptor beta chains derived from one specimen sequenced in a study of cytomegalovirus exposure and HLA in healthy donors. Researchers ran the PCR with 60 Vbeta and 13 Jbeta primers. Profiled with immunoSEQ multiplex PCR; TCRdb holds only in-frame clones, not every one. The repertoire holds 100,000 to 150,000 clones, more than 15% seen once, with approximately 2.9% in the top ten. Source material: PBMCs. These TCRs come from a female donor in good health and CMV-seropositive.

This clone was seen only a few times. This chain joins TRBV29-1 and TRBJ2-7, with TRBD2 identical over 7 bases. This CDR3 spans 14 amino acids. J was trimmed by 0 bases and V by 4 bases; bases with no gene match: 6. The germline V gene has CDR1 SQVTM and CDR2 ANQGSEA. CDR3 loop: CSVVSTGGSYEQYF. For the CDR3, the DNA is TGCAGCGTTGTGTCCACGGGGGGCTCCTACGAGCAGTACTTC.

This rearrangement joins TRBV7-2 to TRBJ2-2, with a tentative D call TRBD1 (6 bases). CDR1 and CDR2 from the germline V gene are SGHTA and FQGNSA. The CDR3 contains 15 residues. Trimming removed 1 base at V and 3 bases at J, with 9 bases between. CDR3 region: CASSLVRGYTGELFF. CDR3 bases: TGTGCCAGCAGCTTAGTCAGGGGATACACCGGGGAGCTGTTTTTT.

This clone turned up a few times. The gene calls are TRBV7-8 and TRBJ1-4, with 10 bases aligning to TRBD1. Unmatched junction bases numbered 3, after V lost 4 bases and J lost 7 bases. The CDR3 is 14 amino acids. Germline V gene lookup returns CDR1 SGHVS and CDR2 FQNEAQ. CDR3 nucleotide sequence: TGTGCCAGCAGCTCCGACAGGGGGCTTGAAAAACTGTTTTTT. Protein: CASSSDRGLEKLFF.

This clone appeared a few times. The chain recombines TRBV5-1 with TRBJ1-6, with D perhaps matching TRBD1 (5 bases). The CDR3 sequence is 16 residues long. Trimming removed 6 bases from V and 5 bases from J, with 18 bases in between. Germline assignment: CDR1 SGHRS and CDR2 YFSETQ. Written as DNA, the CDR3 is TGCGCCAGCAACGATCCAGGGTGGTCGCATAATTCACCCCTCCACTTT. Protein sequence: CASNDPGWSHNSPLHF.

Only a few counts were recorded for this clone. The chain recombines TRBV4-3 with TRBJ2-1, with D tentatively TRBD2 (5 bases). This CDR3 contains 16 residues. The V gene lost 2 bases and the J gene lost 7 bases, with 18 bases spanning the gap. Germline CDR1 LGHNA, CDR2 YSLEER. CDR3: CASSQFRLRLSNEQFF. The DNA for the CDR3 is TGCGCCAGCAGCCAATTTAGACTACGGCTCTCGAATGAGCAGTTCTTC.

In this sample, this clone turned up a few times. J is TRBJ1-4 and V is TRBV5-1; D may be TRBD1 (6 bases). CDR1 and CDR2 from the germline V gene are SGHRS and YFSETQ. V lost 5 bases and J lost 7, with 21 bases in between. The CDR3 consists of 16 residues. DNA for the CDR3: TGCGCCAGCAGAGGATTGTCCCAGGGGTACGGTGAAAAACTGTTTTTT. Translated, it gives CASRGLSQGYGEKLFF.

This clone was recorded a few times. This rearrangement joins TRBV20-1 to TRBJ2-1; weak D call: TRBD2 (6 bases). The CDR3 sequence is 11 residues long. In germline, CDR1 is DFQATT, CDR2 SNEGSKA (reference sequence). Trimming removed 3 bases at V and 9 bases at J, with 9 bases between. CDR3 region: CSARGGSEQFF. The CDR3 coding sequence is TGCAGTGCTAGGGGAGGCTCTGAGCAGTTCTTC.

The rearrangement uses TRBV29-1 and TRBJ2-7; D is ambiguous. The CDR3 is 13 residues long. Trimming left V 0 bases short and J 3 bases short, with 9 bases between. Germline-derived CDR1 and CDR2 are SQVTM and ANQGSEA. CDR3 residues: CSVEDSVIYEQYF. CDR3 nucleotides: TGCAGCGTTGAAGACAGCGTGATCTACGAGCAGTACTTC.